This T cell receptor (beta chain) was captured by sequencing in a study of blood T cell repertoires in COVID-19. Study details: Italy, Spain and the United States were the sources of the convalescent and acute COVID-19 samples. PBMCs, B-cell-depleted T cells, or T cells provided the cDNA or gDNA that made up the material.

The CDR3 extends over 15 amino acids. Germline V gene data show CDR1 as SNHLY and CDR2 as FYNNEI. V was trimmed by 5 bases and J by 7 bases, leaving 18 bases between them. How the authors handled the data: Amplification from reference gene primers served as the basis for estimated nucleated cell counts. Some clones are missing from TCRdb's copy, which holds only in-frame ones; the method was immunoSEQ multiplex PCR. V and J calls and clone size are copied from that table; D and trimming were computed from the DNA. The data contain under 350,000 clones, roughly nine tenths of them singletons. The origin of this receptor is a man aged 50 to 60 with acute or convalescent COVID-19. Specimen: peripheral blood. The genes are TRBV2 and TRBJ1-5; D is uncertain. The CDR3 spells CASSPSGSSGQPQHF. The CDR3 bases are TGTGCCAGCAGTCCAAGTGGGAGCAGTGGGCAGCCCCAGCATTTT.